This passage covers 23 T cell receptor beta chains from one sample sequenced in a study of T cells in Graves' hyperthyroidism and ophthalmopathy. Using RNA transcripts as the source, TCR beta CDR3 regions were amplified. First-round RT-PCR of the TCR CDR3 relied on the HTBI primer set. TCRdb passed the multiplex PCR reads through MiXCR, listing each CDR3 protein once. The table has tens of thousands of distinct CDR3 sequences, roughly 50% seen once; the top ten hold roughly a tenth. Sequencing was carried out using blood. The receptor source for this set is a woman in her forties or fifties with Graves' ophthalmopathy.

In this sample, this clonotype turned up a few times. The chain joins TRBV27 to TRBJ2-1; 12 nucleotides match TRBD2. Germline V gene sequence: CDR1 MNHEY, CDR2 SMNVEV (reference sequence). This CDR3 is built from 16 residues. V lost 4 bases and J lost 7; bases outside the gene matches: 8. The CDR3 region is CASSSTSGGSVNEQFF. In DNA form, the CDR3 reads TGTGCCAGCAGTTCGACTAGCGGGGGATCGGTTAATGAGCAGTTCTTC.

The rearrangement uses TRBV20-1 and TRBJ1-6; 8 nucleotides line up with TRBD1. CDR3 size: 15 residues. Germline CDR1 DFQATT, CDR2 SNEGSKA (reference sequence). Here the CDR3 DNA reads TGCATTTTCGACGGCAGATATGGACAGGGTTCACCCCTCCACTTT. It translates to CIFDGRYGQGSPLHF.

This clonotype was detected ten times or more. Because the CDR3 is missing its conserved closing phenylalanine or tryptophan, this is likely a read error. The chain has TRBV20-1 and TRBJ2-7; TRBD1 is a possible D gene (5 bases). Per the germline V gene, CDR1 is DFQATT and CDR2 is SNEGSKA (reference sequence). Trimming removed 3 bases at V and 5 bases at J, with 11 bases between. This CDR3 spans 12 amino acids. The CDR3: CSASGQGHEQYL. The CDR3 DNA reads as TGCAGTGCTAGCGGGCAGGGTCACGAGCAGTACCTC.

The gene calls are TRBV20-1 and TRBJ2-2; D might be TRBD1 (6 bases). CDR1 DFQATT and CDR2 SNEGSKA come from the germline V gene (reference sequence). Between the trimmed V and J ends, which lost 0 bases and 9 bases, there was a span of 14 bases. CDR3 length equals 14 residues. The CDR3 DNA reads TGCAGTGCTAGAGAACTACCTACAGGGTGGGAGCTGTTTTTT. It translates to CSARELPTGWELFF.

This clonotype showed up many times. V gene TRBV4-3 combines with J gene TRBJ1-2; D perhaps matches TRBD1 (6 bases). Germline V CDR1 and CDR2: LGHNA, YSLEER. The CDR3 sequence is 15 residues long. V lost 4 bases, J lost 4 bases, and 16 bases lay in between. CDR3 loop: CASSLEEAGVYGYTF. The CDR3 nucleotides read TGCGCCAGCAGCCTAGAAGAGGCAGGGGTCTATGGCTACACCTTC.

This clonotype was detected ten times or more. The chain employs TRBV20-1 and TRBJ1-1; TRBD1 agrees at 7 bases. The CDR3 is made up of 14 amino acids. The germline gives CDR1 DFQATT, CDR2 SNEGSKA (reference sequence). Trimming cost V 2 bases and J 3 bases; bases outside gene matches: 6. The CDR3 reads CSARNRQGYTEAFF. The CDR3 DNA reads TGCAGTGCTAGAAACCGACAGGGATACACTGAAGCTTTCTTT.

This clonotype showed up many times. J is TRBJ2-7 and V is TRBV3-1; maybe TRBD2 (5 bases). This CDR3 spans 16 amino acids. Trimming cost V 1 base and J 4 bases, with 17 bases left between them. Per the germline V gene, CDR1 is LGHDT and CDR2 is YNNKEL (reference sequence). CDR3 sequence: CASSQAWDSDQYEQYF. CDR3 coding DNA: TGTGCCAGCAGCCAAGCATGGGATAGCGACCAGTACGAGCAGTACTTC.

The chain combines TRBV20-1 with TRBJ2-5, with D tentatively TRBD2 (5 bases). Germline-derived CDR1 and CDR2 are DFQATT and SNEGSKA (reference sequence). CDR3 length: 13 residues. The CDR3: CSAPARREKTQYF. The CDR3 DNA reads TGCAGCGCCCCGGCCAGACGGGAAAAGACCCAGTACTTC.

The chain couples TRBV15 to TRBJ2-3; perhaps TRBD2 as D (7 bases). The CDR3 loop spans 19 amino acids. Germline CDR1 LNHNV, CDR2 YYDKDF (reference sequence). The V end was cut by 5 bases, the J end by 3 bases, with 27 bases between. Here the CDR3 reads CATSERTGGAIGGTDTQYF. For the CDR3, the DNA is TGTGCCACCAGCGAGAGGACTGGGGGGGCGATCGGCGGGACAGATACGCAGTATTTT. Full variable domain (rest looked up from reference TRBV15 and TRBJ2-3): DAMVIQNPRYQVTQFGKPVTLSCSQTLNHNVMYWYQQKSSQAPKLLFHYYDKDFNNEADTPDNFQSRRPNTSFCFLDIRSPGLGDTAMYLCATSERTGGAIGGTDTQYFGPGTRLTVL.

Note on this clonotype: One junction end disagrees with the germline gene, perhaps due to a read error. This rearrangement joins TRBV19 to TRBJ2-3, with D perhaps matching TRBD2 (6 bases). Germline lookup yields CDR1 LNHDA and CDR2 SQIVND (reference sequence). The CDR3 sequence is 15 residues long. The CDR3, as DNA: TGTGCCAGCAGTGGGGGGTCTAGCGAGGCAGATACGCAGTACTTT. It is translated as CASSGGSSEADTQYF.

This clonotype occurred a few times. The rearrangement links TRBV5-1 to TRBJ2-7; tentative D call: TRBD1 (5 bases). Germline V lookup: CDR1 SGHRS, CDR2 YFSETQ. This CDR3 is built from 13 residues. V was shortened by 3 bases and J by 3 bases, with 10 bases between the two germline ends. The CDR3 loop reads CASSSDTDYEQYF. The CDR3 nucleotides are TGCGCCAGCAGCTCGGACACGGACTACGAGCAGTACTTC.

This clonotype appeared a few times. V and J are TRBV4-3 and TRBJ2-7; D may be TRBD2 (6 bases). Trimming shortened V by 0 bases and J by 3 bases, and 15 bases separated the two germline ends. The CDR3 runs 16 residues. Looked up from germline, CDR1 is LGHNA and CDR2 is YSLEER. The CDR3 DNA reads as TGCGCCAGCAGCCAAGATCGGGGGACCCACGTCTACGAGCAGTACTTC. This encodes CASSQDRGTHVYEQYF.

This clonotype appeared many times. V is TRBV6-1 and J is TRBJ2-5; either TRBD1 or TRBD2 may supply D (6 bases each). CDR1 and CDR2 from the germline V gene are MNHNS and SASEGT. V shed 6 bases and J shed 5 bases, with 16 bases lying between them. The CDR3 is made up of 14 amino acids. In DNA form, the CDR3 reads TGTGCCAGCAGCCGTTTCGGGGGCGGGGAGACCCAGTACTTC. Translation: CASSRFGGGETQYF.

This clonotype was seen ten or more times. The chain recombines TRBV4-1 with TRBJ2-1; the match to TRBD2 covers 9 bases. CDR3 length: 18 residues. V was pared by 0 bases and J by 4 bases, with 10 bases of the junction left unmatched. The germline gives CDR1 MGHRA, CDR2 YSYEKL. CDR3: CASSQDGAPSGAYNEQFF. CDR3 DNA sequence: TGCGCCAGCAGCCAAGATGGGGCGCCTAGCGGGGCTTACAATGAGCAGTTCTTC.

By proportion, this clonotype is medium-sized. This chain joins TRBV5-1 and TRBJ2-7; D perhaps matches TRBD2 (6 bases). The germline V gene encodes CDR1 SGHRS and CDR2 YFSETQ. CDR3 length: 14 residues. V gave up 2 bases and J gave up 6 bases, with 15 bases separating them. CDR3 bases: TGCGCCAGCAGCTTTGGAGGGGATAGGGGCGAGCAGTACTTC. Encoded protein: CASSFGGDRGEQYF.

On this clonotype: A junction end diverges from the germline sequence, so it may reflect a read error. The rearrangement uses TRBV7-2 and TRBJ1-1; D is possibly TRBD1 (6 bases). Germline V gene lookup returns CDR1 SGHTA and CDR2 FQGNSA. The CDR3 runs to 13 residues. The CDR3 DNA sequence: TGCGCCAGCAGAAAACCAAGGGGGACTGAAGCTTTCTTT. It codes for CASRKPRGTEAFF. Looking up the rest from reference TRBV7-2 and TRBJ1-1 gives the full variable domain: GAGVSQSPSNKVTEKGKDVELRCDPISGHTALYWYRQSLGQGLEFLIYFQGNSAPDKSGLPSDRFSAERTGGSVSTLTIQRTQQEDSAVYLCASRKPRGTEAFFGQGTRLTVV.

On this clonotype itself: Likely a read error: the CDR3 ends without its conserved phenylalanine or tryptophan. V gene TRBV12-5 combines with J gene TRBJ1-1; no reliable D call. The germline V and J ends were trimmed by 9 bases and 0 bases, with 11 bases remaining between them. The germline V gene has CDR1 LGHNT and CDR2 FRNRAP. The CDR3 is 13 residues long. The CDR3: CASSALMNTEAFV. The CDR3 DNA reads TGTGCTAGCAGTGCCTTGATGAACACTGAAGCTTTCGTT.

The CDR3 nucleotides read TGCAGCGTTGTGGAGACAGGTTGCCACGAGACCCAGTACTTC. It yields the protein CSVVETGCHETQYF. V usage is TRBV29-1 and J usage is TRBJ2-5; TRBD1 might be the D (6 bases). V was cut by 4 bases and J by 5 bases, with 17 bases left in between. Germline values: CDR1 SQVTM, CDR2 ANQGSEA. CDR3 length equals 14 residues. The full variable domain, completed using reference TRBV29-1 and TRBJ2-5, is SAVISQKPSRDICQRGTSLTIQCQVDSQVTMMFWYRQQPGQSLTLIATANQGSEATYESGFVIDKFPISRPNLTFSTLTVSNMSPEDSSIYLCSVVETGCHETQYFGPGTRLLVL.

This clonotype was observed at least ten times. J is TRBJ2-1 and V is TRBV11-1; D is perhaps TRBD2 (6 bases). V was pared by 7 bases and J by 8 bases, with 21 bases between. This CDR3 has 15 residues. The germline gives CDR1 SGHAT, CDR2 FQDESV (reference sequence). CDR3 DNA: TGTGCCAGCACCCTGGGGGGAACCGGGTTGCATGAGCAGTTCTTC. Encoded protein: CASTLGGTGLHEQFF.

As regards this clonotype: The conserved phenylalanine or tryptophan is not found at the CDR3 terminus, so this likely reflects a read error. The V and J genes are TRBV20-1 and TRBJ2-7; TRBD2 matches 10 bases. Germline V gene sequence: CDR1 DFQATT, CDR2 SNEGSKA (reference sequence). The trim removed 1 base at V and 2 bases at J, leaving 5 bases unmatched. This CDR3 contains 15 residues. CDR3 region: CSARGRTSGAYEQYS. The CDR3 nucleotides read TGCAGTGCTAGAGGTAGGACTAGCGGCGCCTACGAGCAGTACTCC.

This clonotype was recorded at least ten times. The chain joins TRBV12-3 or TRBV12-4 to TRBJ2-7; D might be TRBD2 (6 bases). V shed 3 bases and J shed 0 bases, with 18 bases lying between them. This CDR3 contains 17 residues. Here the CDR3 reads CASSLGGGGPRSYEQYF. The CDR3 coding sequence is TGTGCCAGCAGTTTGGGAGGAGGAGGGCCGCGCTCCTACGAGCAGTACTTC.

Relative to its sample, this clonotype is medium-sized. The chain links TRBV20-1 to TRBJ2-5, with D uncertain. Trimming took 3 bases from V and 5 from J, leaving 4 bases between them. The CDR3 extends over 10 amino acids. Germline lookup yields CDR1 DFQATT and CDR2 SNEGSKA (reference sequence). The CDR3 nucleotides are TGCAGTGCTAGGGCTGAGACCCAGTACTTC. This translates into CSARAETQYF.

The chain combines TRBV20-1 with TRBJ2-5; 8 bases are shared with TRBD2. Germline-derived CDR1 and CDR2 are DFQATT and SNEGSKA (reference sequence). After removal of 5 bases from V and 6 bases from J, the junction contained 8 bases not matched to a gene. The CDR3 loop spans 13 amino acids. The chain's CDR3 is CSASREGRQTQYF. Here the CDR3 DNA reads TGCAGTGCTTCCCGGGAGGGGCGGCAGACCCAGTACTTC.